This T cell receptor beta chain was sequenced for a study of T cells in Graves' hyperthyroidism and ophthalmopathy. Study as a whole: At initial diagnosis, before any treatment had begun, peripheral blood was obtained.

The table lists this clonotype with many counts. Its antigen is unidentified. The CDR3 runs 10 residues. The V gene's germline CDR1 is MDHEN and CDR2 SYDVKM. V lost 4 bases, J lost 5 bases, and 2 bases lay in between. The study left out patients who had uncontrolled infection, other autoimmune disease, pregnancy or lactation. Regarding the study as a whole: Most thyroid-expanded clonotypes above 0.001 were also found in blood. It was a median approximately 6.9 months before onset that the model predicted ophthalmopathy.

Amplification yielded TCR beta CDR3 regions, with RNA transcripts as the source. First-round RT-PCR targeting the TCR CDR3 was performed with the HTBI primer set. Each CDR3 protein is one row after TCRdb ran MiXCR on the multiplex PCR reads. The sample contains roughly 530,000 distinct CDR3 sequences, 15% to 20% of which appear only once. This chain connects TRBV28 to TRBJ2-5; no definite D call. Sequencing was carried out using blood. This TCR was recovered from a woman aged 18-29 years with Graves' ophthalmopathy. CDR3 in amino acids: CASSSETQYF. The DNA of the CDR3 is TGTGCCAGCAGTTCGGAGACCCAGTACTTC.